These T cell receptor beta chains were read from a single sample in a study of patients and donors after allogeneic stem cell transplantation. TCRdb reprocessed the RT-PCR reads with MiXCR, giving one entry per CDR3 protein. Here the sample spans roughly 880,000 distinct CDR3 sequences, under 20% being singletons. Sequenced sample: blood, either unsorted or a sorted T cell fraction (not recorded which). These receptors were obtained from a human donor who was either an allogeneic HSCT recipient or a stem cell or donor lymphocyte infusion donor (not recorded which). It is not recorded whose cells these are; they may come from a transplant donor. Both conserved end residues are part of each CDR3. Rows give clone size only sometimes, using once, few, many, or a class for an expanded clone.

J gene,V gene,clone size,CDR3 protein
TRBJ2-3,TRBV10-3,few,CAISIAGDTQYF
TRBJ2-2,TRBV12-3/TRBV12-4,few,CASTLWGGALGGELFF
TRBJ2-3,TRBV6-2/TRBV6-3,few,CASSYPNEDTQYF
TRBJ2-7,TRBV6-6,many,CASLGDSYEQYF
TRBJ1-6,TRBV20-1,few,CSARDSRGGGSPLHF
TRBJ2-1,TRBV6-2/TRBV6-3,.,CASSSPIGSGGGNEQFF
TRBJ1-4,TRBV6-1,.,CASRNGRMRKDEKLFF
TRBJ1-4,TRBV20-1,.,CSASPGQGLQKLFF
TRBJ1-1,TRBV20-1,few,CSARDPTRGNTEAFF
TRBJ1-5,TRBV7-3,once,CASSSDYNQPQHF
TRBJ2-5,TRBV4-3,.,CASSQLGRGGGETQYF
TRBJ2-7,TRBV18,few,CASRQGDGEQYF
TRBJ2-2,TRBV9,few,CASSEGRATGELFF
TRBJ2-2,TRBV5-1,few,CASSVTGTSGTGELFF
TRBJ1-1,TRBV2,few,CASSEEGATEAFF
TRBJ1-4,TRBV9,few,CASSRGQGASNEKLFF
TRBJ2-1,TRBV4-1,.,CASSQDLLAGFYNEQFF
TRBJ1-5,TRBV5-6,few,CASSFSGYNQPQHF
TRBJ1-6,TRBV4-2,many,CASSANRIYSSPLHF
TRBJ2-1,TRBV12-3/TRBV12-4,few,CASSFRGGEQFF
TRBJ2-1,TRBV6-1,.,CASTASGRDAYNEQFF
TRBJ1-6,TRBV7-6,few,CASSALRGGNSPLHF
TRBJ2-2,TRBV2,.,CASKGGLNTGELFF
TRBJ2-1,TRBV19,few,CASSTATYNEQFF
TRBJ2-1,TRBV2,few,CASSEYLGDEQFF
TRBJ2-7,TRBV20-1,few,CSAPPGKSYEQYF
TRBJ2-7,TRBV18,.,CASSPLGAVSYEQYF
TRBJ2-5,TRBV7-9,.,CASSLVGHQETQYF
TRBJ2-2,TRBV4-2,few,CASLSIWRGYTGELFF
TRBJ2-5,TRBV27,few,CASSLRLRLAGDLLGTQYF
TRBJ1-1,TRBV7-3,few,CASSNRRGGNTEAFF
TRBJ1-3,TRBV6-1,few,CASSRTGSGNTIYF
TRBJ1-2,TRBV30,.,CAWSSGQRNYGYTF
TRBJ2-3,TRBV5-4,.,CASSLGGGGARADTQYF
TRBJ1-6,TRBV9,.,CASSASGTVNSPLHF
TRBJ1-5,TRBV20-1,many,CSARDWPSAGVGGQPQHF
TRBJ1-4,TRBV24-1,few,CATSDFRGAAEKLFF
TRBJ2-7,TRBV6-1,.,CASSPGTGKHEQYF
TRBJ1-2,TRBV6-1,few,CASRTEQVKDYGYTF
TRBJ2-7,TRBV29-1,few,CSVEEGTSGGIYEQYF
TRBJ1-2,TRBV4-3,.,CASSQGLPRRRDKPVHTF
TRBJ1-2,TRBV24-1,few,CATSDHPYYGYTF
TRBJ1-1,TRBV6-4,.,CASSPTGGGDTEAFF
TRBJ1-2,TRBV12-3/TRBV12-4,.,CASSERRDLGGYTF
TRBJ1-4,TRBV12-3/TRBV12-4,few,CASSIRGIGEKLFF
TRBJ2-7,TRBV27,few,CASRTPGVGQYF
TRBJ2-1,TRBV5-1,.,CASSLGAGGSDEQFF
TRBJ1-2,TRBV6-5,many,CASSYSGRVSHGYTF
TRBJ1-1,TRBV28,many,CASSLSRGLAFF
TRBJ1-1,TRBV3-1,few,CASSQGGGHRNTEAFF
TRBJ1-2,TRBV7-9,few,CASSFWGQKGYTF
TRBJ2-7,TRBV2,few,CASSEGPVAKSYEQYF
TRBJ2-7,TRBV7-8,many,CASSLGDSMWDEQYF